The 25 T cell receptor beta chains in this list originate from one sample, sequenced in a study of T cell repertoires in cytomegalovirus infection. TCRdb re-called the reads with MiXCR, one entry per CDR3 protein. The data contain about 100,000 distinct CDR3 sequences, less than 25% of them singletons. The sequenced material came from CD8+ T cells from PBMCs. The receptors were sampled from a human donor in good health (CMV status not recorded). Some clones in this sample may be carry-over from other donors' samples.

This clonotype was counted only a few times. This chain joins TRBV11-3 and TRBJ1-3; possible D gene TRBD1, 6 bases. Germline V gives CDR1 SGHNT, CDR2 YENEEA. The germline V and J ends were trimmed by 6 bases and 4 bases, with 13 bases remaining between them. This CDR3 region has 14 residues. DNA for the CDR3: TGTGCCAGCAGAGGGGGTACAGCCGGAAACACCATATATTTT. As protein: CASRGGTAGNTIYF.

In this sample, this clonotype turned up many times. The rearrangement links TRBV7-8 to TRBJ2-3; D uncertain. Germline lookup yields CDR1 SGHVS and CDR2 FQNEAQ. The germline V and J ends were trimmed by 7 bases and 2 bases, with 7 bases remaining between them. The CDR3 extends over 12 amino acids. Here the CDR3 reads CASTSSTDTQYF. CDR3 in DNA: TGTGCCAGCACTTCGTCCACAGATACGCAGTATTTT.

This clonotype was observed many times. The CDR3 protein is CASSSLPLGPAGALFSKNIQYF. For the CDR3, the DNA is TGTGCCAGCAGTTCCCTCCCTCTAGGTCCAGCGGGGGCGTTATTTTCCAAAAACATTCAGTACTTC. The chain carries TRBV28 and TRBJ2-4, with TRBD2 identical over 8 bases. V dropped 4 bases and J dropped 2; count of bases not matched to a gene: 25. The V gene's germline CDR1 is MDHEN and CDR2 SYDVKM. The CDR3 contains 22 residues.

This clonotype was detected a few times. The chain combines TRBV4-3 with TRBJ1-1; weak D call: TRBD1 (5 bases). CDR3 length: 14 amino acids. V dropped 0 bases and J dropped 1 base, with 6 bases sitting between them. Germline V gene sequence: CDR1 LGHNA, CDR2 YSLEER. CDR3 sequence (DNA): TGCGCCAGCAGCCAAGATGGGGGGAACACTGAAGCTTTCTTT. Protein sequence: CASSQDGGNTEAFF.

The CDR3 DNA reads TGTGCCACCAGTGAGACCGGGCTAAGTACCGGGGAGCTGTTTTTT. Its protein product is CATSETGLSTGELFF. This rearrangement joins TRBV24-1 to TRBJ2-2; D is unclear. This CDR3 is 15 amino acids long. Germline V gene lookup returns CDR1 KGHDR and CDR2 SFDVKD. The V gene lost 4 bases and the J gene lost 5 bases, with 13 bases spanning the gap.

The J gene is TRBJ2-3, the V gene TRBV9, with D uncertain. CDR3 length equals 13 residues. Germline CDR1 SGDLS, CDR2 YYNGEE. V gave up 0 bases and J gave up 6 bases, with 8 bases separating them. In DNA form, the CDR3 reads TGTGCCAGCAGCGTAGAGGTTCCGGATACGCAGTATTTT. Residues: CASSVEVPDTQYF.

The chain combines TRBV30 with TRBJ2-7; D might be TRBD2 (6 bases). The CDR3 has 14 amino acids. The ends were cut back, 1 base at V and 3 bases at J, with 13 bases in the middle. Germline V gene data show CDR1 as GTSNPN and CDR2 as SVGIG (reference sequence). CDR3 DNA sequence: TGTGCCTGGAGTGGGGAGGTCCTCATCTACGAGCAGTACTTC. Its protein is CAWSGEVLIYEQYF. Full variable domain (remainder filled in from reference TRBV30 and TRBJ2-7): SQTIHQWPATLVQPVGSPLSLECTVEGTSNPNLYWYRQAAGRGLQLLFYSVGIGQISSEVPQNLSASRPQDRQFILSSKKLLLSDSGFYLCAWSGEVLIYEQYFGPGTRLTVT.

The chain couples TRBV7-3 to TRBJ1-5; TRBD1 agrees at 8 bases. This CDR3 spans 16 amino acids. Looked up from germline, CDR1 is SGHTA and CDR2 is FQGTGA. Unmatched junction bases numbered 8, after V lost 5 bases and J lost 2 bases. DNA of the CDR3: TGTGCCAGCAGCCAGACCGGGACAGGAGGCAATCAGCCCCAGCATTTT. This gives the protein CASSQTGTGGNQPQHF.

The chain uses TRBV5-1 and TRBJ2-1, with D perhaps matching TRBD2 (6 bases). This CDR3 region has 15 residues. The germline CDR1 and CDR2 sequences are SGHRS and YFSETQ. Trimming took 4 bases from V and 5 from J, leaving 16 bases between them. The CDR3 nucleotides are TGCGCCAGCAGCCCGGGACTCTCAGAGGACAATGAGCAGTTCTTC. Its protein is CASSPGLSEDNEQFF.

As regards this clonotype: A much larger clone lies one base from this, so it may be a read error. This sequence joins TRBV7-6 and TRBJ2-5; 14 bases fit TRBD2. The CDR3 spans 18 residues. Germline-derived CDR1 and CDR2 are SGHVS and FNYEAQ. With V trimmed by 6 bases and J by 5 bases, 14 bases remained unmatched. CDR3 coding DNA: TGTGCCAGCAGACCACTTCGGACTAGCGGGGGGTACGAGGAGACCCAGTACTTC. As protein: CASRPLRTSGGYEETQYF.

The chain combines TRBV19 with TRBJ2-7; the match to TRBD1 covers 9 bases. V was clipped by 5 bases and J by 1 base; unmatched bases: 6. This CDR3 comprises 15 residues. Per the germline V gene, CDR1 is LNHDA and CDR2 is SQIVND (reference sequence). CDR3: CASSADRGGSYEQYF. The CDR3 region has the DNA TGTGCCAGTAGTGCGGACAGGGGAGGGTCCTACGAGCAGTACTTC. The entire variable domain, with the rest obtained from reference TRBV19 and TRBJ2-7, is as follows: DGGITQSPKYLFRKEGQNVTLSCEQNLNHDAMYWYRQDPGQGLRLIYYSQIVNDFQKGDIAEGYSVSREKKESFPLTVTSAQKNPTAFYLCASSADRGGSYEQYFGPGTRLTVT.

Points on this clonotype: A much larger clone differs by one base, so this may be a read error. This sequence joins TRBV7-8 and TRBJ2-1; D is perhaps TRBD1 (6 bases). Germline CDR1 reads SGHVS; CDR2 reads FQNEAQ. CDR3 length equals 15 residues. In DNA, the CDR3 is TGTGTCAGCCAAGCGGAGGACAGCGCCAGGTCTGAGCAGTTCTTC. Protein: CVSQAEDSARSEQFF.

In this sample, this clonotype turned up many times. V is TRBV7-9 and J is TRBJ2-2; the match to TRBD2 covers 9 bases. The CDR3 totals 15 residues. The germline CDR1 and CDR2 sequences are SEHNR and FQNEAQ (reference sequence). Unmatched junction bases numbered 1, after V lost 3 bases and J lost 2 bases. CDR3 bases: TGTGCCAGCAGCTTCGGGACTAGCAACACCGGGGAGCTGTTTTTT. It encodes CASSFGTSNTGELFF. The full variable domain, rest sourced from reference TRBV7-9 and TRBJ2-2, is DTGVSQNPRHKITKRGQNVTFRCDPISEHNRLYWYRQTLGQGPEFLTYFQNEAQLEKSRLLSDRFSAERPKGSFSTLEIQRTEQGDSAMYLCASSFGTSNTGELFFGEGSRLTVL.

A word on this clonotype: A much larger clone is a single base away; this may be a read error. This chain joins TRBV28 and TRBJ2-5; 15 bases map to TRBD2. The V segment lost 7 bases and the J segment 1 base; nucleotides outside the gene matches: 16. Germline CDR1 reads MDHEN; CDR2 reads SYDVKM. The CDR3 runs to 20 residues. CDR3 loop: CASIFSGLAGGEGLQETQYF. The CDR3 nucleotides are TGTGCCAGCATTTTCTCGGGACTAGCGGGGGGAGAAGGCCTCCAAGAGACCCAGTACTTC.

The sample holds many counts of this clonotype. The chain links TRBV7-9 to TRBJ2-5; D is undetermined. V shed 5 bases and J shed 3 bases, with 13 bases lying between them. The germline gives CDR1 SEHNR, CDR2 FQNEAQ (reference sequence). The CDR3 totals 14 residues. CDR3 DNA sequence: TGTGCCAGCAGCCGAACTGGAACTAAAGAGACCCAGTACTTC. This gives the protein CASSRTGTKETQYF.

This clonotype was detected only a few times. The CDR3 protein is CASSVEEGNEQFF. DNA of the CDR3: TGTGCCAGCAGCGTAGAGGAAGGGAATGAGCAGTTCTTC. The V call is TRBV9, the J call TRBJ2-1, with D unresolved. Germline V gives CDR1 SGDLS, CDR2 YYNGEE. This CDR3 spans 13 amino acids. V shed 0 bases and J shed 7 bases, with 8 bases lying between them.

This clonotype turned up a few times. The chain carries TRBV12-3 or TRBV12-4 and TRBJ1-5, with D possibly being TRBD1 (5 bases). The CDR3 is 14 amino acids. V dropped 6 bases and J dropped 9 bases, with 18 bases sitting between them. CDR3: CASRSGRGVLPQHF. CDR3 coding DNA: TGTGCCAGCAGGTCAGGACGGGGGGTCCTGCCCCAGCATTTT.

The chain couples TRBV28 to TRBJ1-3; D not resolved. CDR3 length: 15 amino acids. Germline CDR1 MDHEN, CDR2 SYDVKM. The V and J ends lost 6 bases and 7 bases respectively, with 19 bases between them. The CDR3 nucleotides are TGTGCCAGCAGCCAACCGGGCCTATATCGGAACACCATATATTTT. Protein: CASSQPGLYRNTIYF. Based on the CDR3 plus reference TRBV28 and TRBJ1-3, the full variable domain is DVKVTQSSRYLVKRTGEKVFLECVQDMDHENMFWYRQDPGLGLRLIYFSYDVKMKEKGDIPEGYSVSREKKERFSLILESASTNQTSMYLCASSQPGLYRNTIYFGEGSWLTVV.

V and J are TRBV5-1 and TRBJ2-3, with TRBD1 identical over 10 bases. This CDR3 is 15 amino acids long. Germline CDR1 SGHRS, CDR2 YFSETQ. J was trimmed by 4 bases and V by 5 bases; bases with no gene match: 7. As DNA, the CDR3 is TGCGCCAGCAGTACCCGGGACAGGGGCGCAGATACGCAGTATTTT. It specifies CASSTRDRGADTQYF.

At least ten counts were recorded for this clonotype. This chain connects TRBV7-2 to TRBJ2-2; no definite D call. There are 12 residues in the CDR3. The germline V gene has CDR1 SGHTA and CDR2 FQGNSA. Trimming took 2 bases from V and 8 from J, leaving 6 bases between them. CDR3 DNA sequence: TGTGCCAGCAGCTTAATGGGGGGGGAGCTGTTTTTT. It yields the protein CASSLMGGELFF.

The chain combines TRBV5-8 with TRBJ1-5; D not resolved. There are 14 residues in the CDR3. The germline V gene encodes CDR1 SGHTS and CDR2 YDEGEE. The V gene lost 4 bases and the J gene lost 4 bases, with 12 bases spanning the gap. The CDR3 loop is CASSHGRGNQPQHF. The DNA of the CDR3 is TGTGCCAGCAGCCATGGCCGTGGGAATCAGCCCCAGCATTTT.

This clonotype was counted a few times. At one boundary the junction diverges from the germline segment, which might be a read error. V usage is TRBV28 and J usage is TRBJ2-7; weak D call: TRBD2 (6 bases). The germline V gene encodes CDR1 MDHEN and CDR2 SYDVKM. The CDR3 covers 17 residues. The CDR3 spells CASSFEPQRASSHEQYF. DNA for the CDR3: TGTGCCAGCAGTTTCGAGCCCCAGCGGGCAAGCTCCCACGAGCAGTACTTC.

This clonotype appeared many times. V usage is TRBV28 and J usage is TRBJ2-2; TRBD2 agrees at 10 bases. The CDR3 loop spans 15 amino acids. Per germline, CDR1 MDHEN and CDR2 SYDVKM. V was clipped by 6 bases and J by 4 bases; unmatched bases: 5. CDR3 sequence: CASREAGGSTGELFF. CDR3 bases: TGTGCCAGCAGGGAAGCGGGGGGGTCCACCGGGGAGCTGTTTTTT.

The chain recombines TRBV19 with TRBJ1-5; TRBD1 matches at 11 bases. The ends lost 5 bases at V and 4 bases at J; junction bases unmatched: 7. The CDR3 covers 16 residues. The germline V gene encodes CDR1 LNHDA and CDR2 SQIVND (reference sequence). Here the CDR3 reads CASSLDRGLRNQPQHF. CDR3 nucleotide sequence: TGTGCCAGTAGTCTGGACAGGGGGCTAAGGAATCAGCCCCAGCATTTT.

This chain connects TRBV7-9 to TRBJ2-7; TRBD2 agrees at 7 bases. CDR1 and CDR2 (germline): SEHNR, FQNEAQ (reference sequence). The CDR3 has 15 amino acids. The junction had 3 bases not matched to a gene; V was cut back by 1 base and J by 0 bases. CDR3 coding DNA: TGTGCCAGCAGCTTAGGAATAGCGGGCTCCTACGAGCAGTACTTC. It specifies CASSLGIAGSYEQYF.